The sequence of this TCR beta chain was determined in a study of blood T cells in healthy people across ages. This clonotype occurred a few times. Researchers isolated at least 7 million PBMCs per sample. For the second PCR, which ran for about 7 to 11 cycles, a sample-barcoded 5' primer and a J-beta primer mix were used. Each cDNA molecule was tagged by a template-switch adaptor with 12 random nucleotides. MiXCR, applied by TCRdb to the 5' RACE reads, yields one record per CDR3 protein. The table shows about 1.8 million distinct CDR3 sequences, with roughly 52% occurring only once. Sample: blood. This clonotype was sampled from a woman in her 40s in good health.

Here the CDR3 DNA reads TGTGCCAGCAGCCTCCGGGGCATAGAGCAGTTCTTC. Its protein product is CASSLRGIEQFF. The rearrangement joins TRBV7-9 to TRBJ2-1; D tentatively fits TRBD1 or TRBD2 (5 bases each). Germline V CDR1 and CDR2: SEHNR, FQNEAQ (reference sequence). There are 12 residues in the CDR3. V was pared by 5 bases and J by 10 bases, with 12 bases between.